These T cell receptor beta chains were read from a single sample in a study of blood T cell repertoires in COVID-19. The repertoire was sequenced with immunoSEQ multiplex PCR; TCRdb's copy has only in-frame clones and lacks some. The table has 170,000 or so clones, roughly 90% seen once. What was sequenced was PBMCs or T cells enriched from blood (not recorded which). The receptors derive from a woman between 50 and 59 years old who had recovered from COVID-19. The CDR3 runs from the conserved cysteine through the conserved F or W. The order of the fields is V gene, D gene, J gene, clone size, CDR3 protein, CDR3 DNA. D genes are given only for firm matches. A row's size may be missing; if present it is once, few, many or a size class.

v_gene: TRBV28
d_gene: .
j_gene: TRBJ1-5
abundance: .
CDR3aa: CASSFYNPNHQPQHF
CDR3nt: TGTGCCAGCAGTTTTTACAACCCAAATCATCAGCCCCAGCATTTT

v_gene: TRBV5-1
d_gene: TRBD2
j_gene: TRBJ2-1
abundance: .
CDR3aa: CASSLGLAGYNEQFF
CDR3nt: TGCGCCAGCAGCTTGGGCCTAGCGGGGTACAATGAGCAGTTCTTC

v_gene: TRBV11-2
d_gene: .
j_gene: TRBJ2-3
abundance: .
CDR3aa: CASSLGRLLGAVSTDTQYF
CDR3nt: TGTGCCAGCAGCTTAGGCCGGCTCCTGGGAGCGGTTAGCACAGATACGCAGTATTTT

v_gene: TRBV5-1
d_gene: TRBD1
j_gene: TRBJ2-7
abundance: .
CDR3aa: CASALGTASAYEQYF
CDR3nt: TGCGCCAGCGCACTAGGGACAGCTTCAGCCTACGAGCAGTACTTC

v_gene: TRBV7-2
d_gene: TRBD2
j_gene: TRBJ2-7
abundance: .
CDR3aa: CASSLAPLTSGSGEQYF
CDR3nt: TGTGCCAGCAGCTTAGCGCCCCTGACTAGCGGGAGCGGCGAGCAGTACTTC

v_gene: TRBV3-1/TRBV3-2
d_gene: TRBD1
j_gene: TRBJ2-1
abundance: .
CDR3aa: CASSLRGQGSRNEQFF
CDR3nt: TGTGCCAGCAGCCTTAGGGGACAGGGGAGTCGGAATGAGCAGTTCTTC

v_gene: TRBV7-6
d_gene: TRBD1
j_gene: TRBJ1-1
abundance: .
CDR3aa: CASSLSDRGWNTEAFF
CDR3nt: TGTGCCAGCAGCTTATCCGACAGGGGTTGGAACACTGAAGCTTTCTTT

v_gene: TRBV27
d_gene: TRBD2
j_gene: TRBJ2-7
abundance: .
CDR3aa: CASSPQLAGAYEQYF
CDR3nt: TGTGCCAGCAGTCCCCAACTAGCGGGCGCCTACGAGCAGTACTTC

v_gene: TRBV7-9
d_gene: .
j_gene: TRBJ1-1
abundance: .
CDR3aa: CASSLGTGWDTEAFF
CDR3nt: TGTGCCAGCAGCTTAGGTACAGGTTGGGACACTGAAGCTTTCTTT

v_gene: TRBV28
d_gene: TRBD1
j_gene: TRBJ2-7
abundance: .
CDR3aa: CASSSTGTGAYEQYF
CDR3nt: TGTGCCAGCAGTTCGACCGGGACAGGGGCCTACGAGCAGTACTTC

v_gene: TRBV11-2
d_gene: TRBD2
j_gene: TRBJ2-7
abundance: .
CDR3aa: CASSSNPPGLGRREQYF
CDR3nt: TGTGCCAGCAGTTCTAATCCTCCGGGACTAGGAAGGCGCGAGCAGTACTTC

v_gene: TRBV5-6
d_gene: TRBD1
j_gene: TRBJ1-1
abundance: .
CDR3aa: CASLRYFALGQAKNTEAFF
CDR3nt: TGTGCCAGTCTCCGCTACTTTGCCTTAGGACAGGCCAAGAACACTGAAGCTTTCTTT

v_gene: TRBV19
d_gene: TRBD1
j_gene: TRBJ1-1
abundance: .
CDR3aa: CASSLGTGYTEAFF
CDR3nt: TGTGCCAGTAGCCTCGGGACAGGTTACACTGAAGCTTTCTTT

v_gene: TRBV7-9
d_gene: TRBD2
j_gene: TRBJ2-1
abundance: .
CDR3aa: CASRLTSDPYNEQFF
CDR3nt: TGTGCCAGCAGACTCACTAGCGATCCCTACAATGAGCAGTTCTTC

v_gene: TRBV27
d_gene: .
j_gene: TRBJ2-1
abundance: .
CDR3aa: CASSWAGNEQFF
CDR3nt: TGTGCCAGCAGCTGGGCGGGGAATGAGCAGTTCTTC

v_gene: TRBV10-2
d_gene: .
j_gene: TRBJ2-1
abundance: .
CDR3aa: CASRGGYWEQFF
CDR3nt: TGCGCCAGCAGGGGGGGTTACTGGGAGCAGTTCTTC

v_gene: TRBV2
d_gene: TRBD1
j_gene: TRBJ1-3
abundance: .
CDR3aa: CASSERRTGYGNTIYF
CDR3nt: TGTGCCAGCAGTGAAAGGAGGACAGGTTATGGAAACACCATATATTTT

v_gene: TRBV18
d_gene: TRBD1
j_gene: TRBJ2-7
abundance: .
CDR3aa: CASSPLSPDRAYEQYF
CDR3nt: TGTGCCAGCTCACCACTTTCCCCGGACAGGGCCTACGAGCAGTACTTC

v_gene: TRBV4-3
d_gene: .
j_gene: TRBJ2-1
abundance: .
CDR3aa: CASSQGLTSYNEQFF
CDR3nt: TGCGCCAGCAGCCAAGGACTAACCTCCTACAATGAGCAGTTCTTC

v_gene: TRBV30
d_gene: .
j_gene: TRBJ1-2
abundance: .
CDR3aa: CAWSVEALYGYTF
CDR3nt: TGTGCCTGGAGTGTAGAGGCCCTCTATGGCTACACCTTC

v_gene: TRBV11-2
d_gene: .
j_gene: TRBJ2-4
abundance: .
CDR3aa: CASSLTTGAKNIQYF
CDR3nt: TGTGCCAGCAGCTTAACGACAGGAGCCAAAAACATTCAGTACTTC

v_gene: TRBV19
d_gene: .
j_gene: TRBJ1-6
abundance: .
CDR3aa: CASSPGQGASPLHF
CDR3nt: TGTGCCAGTAGCCCGGGACAAGGGGCTTCACCCCTCCACTTT

v_gene: TRBV27
d_gene: .
j_gene: TRBJ1-4
abundance: .
CDR3aa: CASSSRGGRSEKLFF
CDR3nt: TGTGCCAGCAGTTCTCGGGGGGGGCGGAGTGAAAAACTGTTTTTT

v_gene: TRBV7-2
d_gene: .
j_gene: TRBJ2-5
abundance: .
CDR3aa: CASSLFALKETQYF
CDR3nt: TGTGCCAGCAGCTTATTCGCTCTAAAAGAGACCCAGTACTTC

v_gene: TRBV11-2
d_gene: .
j_gene: TRBJ2-2
abundance: .
CDR3aa: CASSRGLDGGELFF
CDR3nt: TGTGCCAGCAGTAGAGGTCTGGATGGCGGGGAGCTGTTTTTT

v_gene: TRBV30
d_gene: TRBD1
j_gene: TRBJ1-1
abundance: .
CDR3aa: CAWRGQGYTEAFF
CDR3nt: TGTGCCTGGAGGGGACAGGGGTACACTGAAGCTTTCTTT

v_gene: TRBV5-1
d_gene: .
j_gene: TRBJ1-5
abundance: few
CDR3aa: CASSLGTDSNQPQHF
CDR3nt: TGCGCCAGCAGCTTGGGGACAGATAGCAATCAGCCCCAGCATTTT

v_gene: TRBV28
d_gene: TRBD1
j_gene: TRBJ2-7
abundance: .
CDR3aa: CASRKTGNHYEQYF
CDR3nt: TGTGCCAGCAGGAAGACAGGGAATCACTACGAGCAGTACTTC

v_gene: TRBV2
d_gene: TRBD1
j_gene: TRBJ1-5
abundance: few
CDR3aa: CASSEAAGGSNQPQHF
CDR3nt: TGTGCCAGCAGTGAAGCCGCAGGGGGGAGCAATCAGCCCCAGCATTTT

v_gene: TRBV3-1/TRBV3-2
d_gene: .
j_gene: TRBJ1-2
abundance: .
CDR3aa: CASSQDGRGDYGYTF
CDR3nt: TGTGCCAGCAGCCAAGATGGGAGGGGTGACTATGGCTACACCTTC

v_gene: TRBV7-3
d_gene: TRBD1
j_gene: TRBJ2-1
abundance: once
CDR3aa: CASSLGGNRGGDEQFF
CDR3nt: TGTGCCAGCAGCTTAGGAGGCAACAGGGGCGGCGATGAGCAGTTCTTC

v_gene: TRBV2
d_gene: TRBD2
j_gene: TRBJ2-1
abundance: .
CDR3aa: CASSGRLLGLAGGNEQFF
CDR3nt: TGTGCCAGCAGTGGGAGACTCCTGGGACTAGCGGGGGGGAATGAGCAGTTCTTC

v_gene: TRBV25-1
d_gene: TRBD1
j_gene: TRBJ1-5
abundance: .
CDR3aa: CASSESTTGGISQPQHF
CDR3nt: TGTGCCAGCAGTGAATCCACGACAGGGGGAATCTCTCAGCCCCAGCATTTT

v_gene: TRBV28
d_gene: TRBD1
j_gene: TRBJ1-2
abundance: .
CDR3aa: CASSFRRTDRAGYTF
CDR3nt: TGTGCCAGCAGTTTTCGGCGAACTGACAGGGCTGGCTACACCTTC

v_gene: TRBV27
d_gene: TRBD1
j_gene: TRBJ1-6
abundance: few
CDR3aa: CASSPIGTGNSPLHF
CDR3nt: TGTGCCAGCAGTCCTATAGGGACAGGAAATTCACCCCTCCACTTT

v_gene: TRBV5-1
d_gene: .
j_gene: TRBJ1-6
abundance: .
CDR3aa: CASRPGEGSGSPLHF
CDR3nt: TGCGCCAGCAGGCCCGGGGAGGGAAGCGGTTCACCCCTCCACTTT

v_gene: TRBV6-7
d_gene: TRBD2
j_gene: TRBJ2-4
abundance: .
CDR3aa: CASGTSGRVAKNIQYF
CDR3nt: TGTGCCAGCGGTACTAGCGGGAGGGTAGCCAAAAACATTCAGTACTTC

v_gene: TRBV5-1
d_gene: .
j_gene: TRBJ1-2
abundance: .
CDR3aa: CASSLGTDGYGYTF
CDR3nt: TGCGCCAGCAGCTTGGGTACAGACGGCTATGGCTACACCTTC

v_gene: TRBV12-3/TRBV12-4
d_gene: .
j_gene: TRBJ2-2
abundance: .
CDR3aa: CASSPSTGGLFF
CDR3nt: TGTGCCAGCAGTCCATCGACTGGCGGGCTGTTTTTT

v_gene: TRBV9
d_gene: TRBD1
j_gene: TRBJ1-4
abundance: .
CDR3aa: CASNTGAQYEKLFF
CDR3nt: TGTGCCAGCAACACAGGGGCCCAGTATGAAAAACTGTTTTTT

v_gene: TRBV18
d_gene: TRBD2
j_gene: TRBJ2-1
abundance: .
CDR3aa: CASSPRGGSRTGNEQFF
CDR3nt: TGTGCCAGCTCACCACGGGGCGGGAGTCGAACCGGGAATGAGCAGTTCTTC

v_gene: TRBV20-1
d_gene: TRBD1
j_gene: TRBJ1-1
abundance: .
CDR3aa: CSASSGQGNQPPNYREAFF
CDR3nt: TGCAGTGCCAGTTCGGGACAGGGGAACCAACCCCCTAATTACCGTGAAGCTTTCTTT

v_gene: TRBV2
d_gene: .
j_gene: TRBJ1-2
abundance: .
CDR3aa: CASSAQGIGYGYTF
CDR3nt: TGTGCCAGCAGTGCACAGGGAATTGGCTATGGCTACACCTTC

v_gene: TRBV10-1
d_gene: TRBD1
j_gene: TRBJ1-1
abundance: .
CDR3aa: CASSESGQGARDTEAFF
CDR3nt: TGCGCCAGCAGTGAGTCGGGACAGGGGGCGAGGGATACTGAAGCTTTCTTT

v_gene: TRBV9
d_gene: .
j_gene: TRBJ1-1
abundance: .
CDR3aa: CASSVDTRTRPEAFF
CDR3nt: TGTGCCAGCAGCGTAGATACCCGAACGCGTCCTGAAGCTTTCTTT

v_gene: TRBV7-2
d_gene: .
j_gene: TRBJ2-5
abundance: few
CDR3aa: CASSSGPEETQYF
CDR3nt: TGTGCCAGCAGCAGCGGGCCGGAAGAGACCCAGTACTTC

v_gene: TRBV27
d_gene: TRBD2
j_gene: TRBJ2-1
abundance: .
CDR3aa: CASSFIPPGLAGDDNEQFF
CDR3nt: TGTGCCAGCAGTTTTATCCCCCCGGGACTAGCGGGAGACGACAATGAGCAGTTCTTC

v_gene: TRBV11-3
d_gene: TRBD2
j_gene: TRBJ2-5
abundance: .
CDR3aa: CASSLDYRTSGRPGLETQYF
CDR3nt: TGTGCCAGCAGCTTAGACTATAGGACTAGCGGGAGGCCCGGATTAGAGACCCAGTACTTC

v_gene: TRBV6-1
d_gene: TRBD1
j_gene: TRBJ1-2
abundance: .
CDR3aa: CASSDRSGGWVYGYTF
CDR3nt: TGTGCCAGCAGTGATCGGTCAGGGGGATGGGTCTATGGCTACACCTTC

v_gene: TRBV19
d_gene: TRBD1
j_gene: TRBJ1-2
abundance: .
CDR3aa: CASRTQGESGYTF
CDR3nt: TGTGCCAGTAGGACACAGGGGGAAAGTGGCTACACCTTC